The next 14 T cell receptor beta chains were all read from a single sample in a study of T-cell memory formation after mild COVID-19. TCRdb called the 5' RACE reads again in MiXCR, with one record for every CDR3 protein. Among about 290,000 distinct CDR3 sequences, less than 20% were seen once, and the ten largest hold roughly 22%. Source material: PBMCs or a T cell subset sorted from them (not recorded which). Source of these receptors: a man between 18 and 35 years old who had mild COVID-19 (a few samples of this study predate the infection). Cell type and time point are not known.

This chain joins TRBV30 and TRBJ1-2; 7 nucleotides agree with TRBD1. The CDR3 totals 12 residues. Per germline, CDR1 GTSNPN and CDR2 SVGIG (reference sequence). Trimming at V came to 5 bases and at J to 8 bases, leaving 8 bases not matched to a gene. DNA for the CDR3: TGTGCCTGGGCTATGGGACAGAGCGGCTACACCTTC. Translating gives CAWAMGQSGYTF.

The genes are TRBV27 and TRBJ2-3; D is perhaps TRBD1 (5 bases). This CDR3 is built from 12 residues. V was clipped by 5 bases and J by 6 bases, with 9 bases between them. Germline CDR1 reads MNHEY; CDR2 reads SMNVEV (reference sequence). The CDR3 protein is CASSAYRDTQYF. The CDR3 region has the DNA TGTGCCAGCAGTGCATACAGGGATACGCAGTATTTT.

The gene calls are TRBV7-9 and TRBJ2-7; 7 nucleotides match TRBD1. The V gene end was trimmed by 5 bases and the J gene end by 0 bases; junction bases not matched to a gene: 4. The CDR3 is 14 amino acids. Germline V gene lookup returns CDR1 SEHNR and CDR2 FQNEAQ (reference sequence). CDR3 in DNA: TGTGCCAGCAGCCGGGACAGCAACTCCTACGAGCAGTACGTC. Amino acid sequence: CASSRDSNSYEQYV.

This clonotype occurred a few times. The V and J genes are TRBV30 and TRBJ2-1; TRBD2 agrees at 7 bases. CDR1 is GTSNPN and CDR2 is SVGIG in the germline V gene (reference sequence). The CDR3 runs 15 residues. Germline trimming cut 0 bases from V and 7 bases from J; bases unmatched to any gene: 9. In DNA, the CDR3 is TGTGCCTGGAGTGTCCCTAGCGGACTGGGGAATGAGCAGTTCTTC. This sequence encodes CAWSVPSGLGNEQFF.

CDR3 sequence reads: CSARARLAGNQETQYF. CDR3 DNA: TGCAGTGCTAGAGCCCGACTAGCGGGGAACCAAGAGACCCAGTACTTC. The V call is TRBV20-1, the J call TRBJ2-5, with TRBD2 matching 11 bases. Unmatched junction bases numbered 4, after V lost 1 base and J lost 0 bases. CDR3 length equals 16 residues. Germline CDR1 is DFQATT and CDR2 is SNEGSKA (reference sequence).

A few counts support this clonotype. This chain connects TRBV7-2 to TRBJ2-7; no reliable D call. Germline CDR1 SGHTA, CDR2 FQGNSA. With 1 base removed from V and 2 bases from J, the gap between germline ends came to 12 bases. The CDR3 is 15 residues long. CDR3 protein: CASSLETLTAYEQYF. The CDR3 DNA follows: TGTGCCAGCAGCTTAGAGACCCTTACAGCCTACGAGCAGTACTTC. Supplemented by reference TRBV7-2 and TRBJ2-7, the full variable domain reads GAGVSQSPSNKVTEKGKDVELRCDPISGHTALYWYRQSLGQGLEFLIYFQGNSAPDKSGLPSDRFSAERTGGSVSTLTIQRTQQEDSAVYLCASSLETLTAYEQYFGPGTRLTVT.

In this sample, this clonotype turned up a few times. The chain carries TRBV7-3 and TRBJ2-1, with TRBD2 identical over 10 bases. In germline, CDR1 is SGHTA, CDR2 FQGTGA. This CDR3 spans 16 amino acids. J lost 8 bases, V lost 1 base, and 8 bases had no gene match. CDR3 nucleotide sequence: TGTGCCAGCAGCTTAAGGCAGCGGGGGGGCCCAGATGAGCAGTTCTTC. This codes for CASSLRQRGGPDEQFF.

The rearrangement joins TRBV6-5 to TRBJ1-2; no reliable D call. Germline V gene sequence: CDR1 MNHEY, CDR2 SVGAGI. Trimming shortened V by 5 bases and J by 5 bases, and 12 bases separated the two germline ends. The CDR3 runs to 13 residues. CDR3 in amino acids: CASSLSPLYGYTF. The CDR3 DNA follows: TGTGCCAGCAGTCTCTCACCTCTTTATGGCTACACCTTC.

The chain employs TRBV4-3 and TRBJ2-2, with D tentatively TRBD1 (5 bases). V was pared by 4 bases and J by 1 base, with 10 bases between. Germline V gene lookup returns CDR1 LGHNA and CDR2 YSLEER. The length of the CDR3 is 15 residues. This CDR3 is CASSPTVENTGELFF. The DNA for the CDR3 is TGCGCCAGCAGCCCGACAGTGGAGAACACCGGGGAGCTGTTTTTT.

This clonotype was counted many times. The rearrangement uses TRBV5-1 and TRBJ1-1; D remains unclear. This CDR3 contains 12 residues. With 4 bases removed from V and 2 bases from J, the gap between germline ends came to 6 bases. CDR1 and CDR2 (germline): SGHRS, YFSETQ. The CDR3 loop reads CASSEVNTEAFF. The CDR3 DNA follows: TGCGCCAGCAGCGAAGTAAACACTGAAGCTTTCTTT.

The V gene is TRBV12-5, the J gene TRBJ2-3; D is unclear. The CDR3 covers 13 residues. Germline loops: CDR1 LGHNT, CDR2 FRNRAP. Trimming cost V 1 base and J 2 bases, with 4 bases left between them. CDR3 sequence (DNA): TGTGCTAGTGGTTTGGGACACACAGATACGCAGTATTTT. Translation: CASGLGHTDTQYF. Combining the CDR3 with reference TRBV12-5 and TRBJ2-3 gives the whole variable domain DARVTQTPRHKVTEMGQEVTMRCQPILGHNTVFWYRQTMMQGLELLAYFRNRAPLDDSGMPKDRFSAEMPDATLATLKIQPSEPRDSAVYFCASGLGHTDTQYFGPGTRLTVL.

This clonotype was recorded a few times. The chain carries TRBV7-8 and TRBJ2-5; D may be TRBD2 (6 bases). Trimming cost V 4 bases and J 5 bases, with 17 bases left between them. The CDR3 runs to 15 residues. The germline V gene has CDR1 SGHVS and CDR2 FQNEAQ. The DNA of the CDR3 is TGTGCCAGCAGCTCGGTCAGGTTCCGGGGGGAGACCCAGTACTTC. Translation: CASSSVRFRGETQYF.

Only a few counts were recorded for this clonotype. This chain joins TRBV11-2 and TRBJ1-1; TRBD1 is a possible D gene (5 bases). Germline values: CDR1 SGHAT, CDR2 FQNNGV. The V end lost 5 bases, the J end lost 7 bases, and 20 bases lay between the germline ends. The CDR3 is made up of 15 amino acids. CDR3 in amino acids: CASSPPRGRSDEAFF. DNA for the CDR3: TGTGCCAGCAGCCCACCAAGGGGCAGGAGTGATGAAGCTTTCTTT.

The V and J genes are TRBV20-1 and TRBJ2-7; D not resolved. V lost 1 base, J lost 1 base, and 20 bases lay in between. Germline CDR1 reads DFQATT; CDR2 reads SNEGSKA (reference sequence). The CDR3 is 17 residues long. The CDR3 reads CSARGKGLTFPSYEQYF. In DNA, the CDR3 is TGCAGTGCTAGAGGGAAGGGATTGACTTTTCCTTCCTACGAGCAGTACTTC.